This T cell receptor beta chain was documented in a study of shared clonotypes between healthy human individuals. Study-wide points: A few donors shared 4.5% to 6.5% of their naive CD4 clonotypes. With few donors, the genetic and exposure-history diversity represented was limited. Non-shared clonotypes showed lower generation probabilities than clonotypes common to all four donors.

Trimming cost V 1 base and J 6 bases; bases outside gene matches: 9. CDR1 and CDR2 from the germline V gene are SGHVS and FQNEAQ. CDR3 length: 17 amino acids. Using immunoSEQ multiplex PCR, the repertoire was profiled, and TCRdb retains in-frame clones only, with some absent. The data contain around 1.6 million clones, around 98% of them singletons. This clone was counted a single time. Antigen: not known. This rearrangement joins TRBV7-8 to TRBJ2-1; TRBD2 agrees at 10 bases. The sequence was obtained from a man aged 30 to 45 in good health. The sample comprised naive CD4+ T cells sorted from blood. The subset is: CD45RA+ positively selected. In nucleotides, the CDR3 is TGTGCCAGCAGCTTAGATTATGGCCTAGCGGGAGCCAATGAGCAGTTCTTC. Its translation: CASSLDYGLAGANEQFF.